These T cell receptor beta chains were read from a single sample in a study of cytomegalovirus exposure and HLA in healthy donors. The assay was immunoSEQ multiplex PCR, and TCRdb's table has in-frame clones only and misses some. The sample lists roughly 93,000 clones, around 80% seen once, with roughly 11% in the top ten. What was sequenced was PBMCs. The receptors originated from a man between 18 and 35 years old in good health and CMV-seropositive. CDR3s include the opening cysteine and the closing phenylalanine or tryptophan. The D gene is left open where the match is weak. The size field is filled for only some rows; it gives once, few, many or a size class.

cdr3_length	d_call	j_call	clone_size	v_call	cdr3_aa	cdr3_nt
16	TRBD1	TRBJ1-5	few	TRBV19	CASSIGGGQGSQPQHF	TGTGCCAGTAGTATCGGGGGGGGACAGGGCAGTCAGCCCCAGCATTTT
14	TRBD1	TRBJ2-5	NA	TRBV19	CASRKQGAQETQYF	TGTGCCAGTAGGAAACAGGGGGCCCAAGAGACCCAGTACTTC
14	NA	TRBJ2-5	NA	TRBV30	CAWSVGPGKETQYF	TGTGCCTGGAGTGTAGGCCCAGGGAAAGAGACCCAGTACTTC
12	NA	TRBJ1-5	NA	TRBV2	CASGGGNQPQHF	TGTGCCAGCGGGGGGGGTAATCAGCCCCAGCATTTT
16	NA	TRBJ2-5	NA	TRBV5-4	CASSLGSAGKAETQYF	TGTGCCAGCAGCTTGGGGTCAGCAGGGAAGGCGGAGACCCAGTACTTC
16	NA	TRBJ2-6	NA	TRBV21-1	CASSKAGPSGANVLTF	TGTGCCAGCAGCAAGGCAGGGCCGTCTGGGGCCAACGTCCTGACTTTC
16	NA	TRBJ1-5	NA	TRBV27	CASSTRQPNSNQPQHF	TGTGCCAGCAGTACAAGACAGCCTAATAGCAATCAGCCCCAGCATTTT
14	NA	TRBJ1-4	NA	TRBV6-5	CASSYGQEEEKLFF	TGTGCCAGCAGTTACGGCCAGGAGGAGGAAAAACTGTTTTTT
16	TRBD2	TRBJ2-5	NA	TRBV9	CASSGPSGGSQETQYF	TGTGCCAGCAGCGGCCCTAGCGGGGGGTCCCAAGAGACCCAGTACTTC
15	NA	TRBJ2-5	NA	TRBV5-1	CASSLRRDTGETQYF	TGCGCCAGCAGCTTGCGTCGGGACACCGGAGAGACCCAGTACTTC
11	NA	TRBJ2-7	once	TRBV5-4	CASSSRYEQYF	TGTGCCAGCAGCTCCCGCTACGAGCAGTACTTC
14	TRBD1	TRBJ2-7	few	TRBV5-4	CASSSPGQHYEQYF	TGTGCCAGCAGCTCCCCGGGACAGCATTACGAGCAGTACTTC
14	NA	TRBJ2-1	NA	TRBV30	CAWKDGGFYNEQFF	TGTGCCTGGAAGGACGGGGGATTCTACAATGAGCAGTTCTTC
13	NA	TRBJ1-6	NA	TRBV30	CARGGEYNSPLHF	TGTGCCCGAGGGGGGGAATATAATTCACCCCTCCACTTT
12	NA	TRBJ1-2	NA	TRBV5-6	CASSLSGYGYTF	TGTGCCAGCAGCTTGTCAGGATATGGCTACACCTTC
16	TRBD2	TRBJ2-7	once	TRBV7-2	CASSLAQVGGGHEQYF	TGTGCCAGCAGCTTAGCGCAGGTCGGGGGGGGACACGAGCAGTACTTC
13	TRBD1	TRBJ1-2	NA	TRBV19	CASTGQAVGGYTF	TGTGCCAGTACAGGACAGGCCGTGGGTGGCTACACCTTC
16	NA	TRBJ2-7	NA	TRBV28	CASSLASGRASYEQYF	TGTGCCAGCAGTTTAGCCTCTGGGCGTGCCTCCTACGAGCAGTACTTC
11	NA	TRBJ1-2	NA	TRBV6-6	CASSYSAGYTF	TGTGCCAGCAGTTACTCAGCCGGCTACACCTTC
18	NA	TRBJ1-6	NA	TRBV6-1	CASSEPWGPSSYNSPLHF	TGTGCCAGCAGTGAACCGTGGGGGCCGAGCTCCTATAATTCACCCCTCCACTTT
12	NA	TRBJ2-3	NA	TRBV10-1	CASSQSTDTQYF	TGCGCCAGCTCGCAGAGCACAGATACGCAGTATTTT
14	NA	TRBJ2-2	NA	TRBV27	CASSLGWNTGELFF	TGTGCCAGCAGCTTAGGCTGGAACACCGGGGAGCTGTTTTTT
13	TRBD1	TRBJ2-1	NA	TRBV10-2	CATLGTDYNEQFF	TGCGCCACCCTTGGGACAGACTACAATGAGCAGTTCTTC
13	TRBD1	TRBJ1-6	once	TRBV30	CAWLDRGGSPLHF	TGTGCCTGGTTGGACAGGGGGGGTTCACCCCTCCACTTT
13	NA	TRBJ1-2	NA	TRBV5-4	CASRQMGGGGYTF	TGTGCCAGCAGACAAATGGGAGGCGGCGGCTACACCTTC
15	TRBD1	TRBJ2-2	NA	TRBV7-7	CASSPTQGANGELFF	TGTGCCAGCAGCCCCACTCAGGGGGCGAACGGGGAGCTGTTTTTT
18	NA	TRBJ2-1	NA	TRBV10-3	CAISESAGYGSSYNEQFF	TGTGCCATCAGTGAGTCCGCGGGATATGGGAGCTCCTACAATGAGCAGTTCTTC
18	TRBD1	TRBJ1-6	few	TRBV19	CASSPRDRRPNYNSPLHF	TGTGCCAGTAGTCCAAGGGACAGGCGTCCGAACTATAATTCACCCCTCCACTTT